The source of this T cell receptor beta chain is a study of blood T cell repertoires in COVID-19. At the level of the study: Sites in the United States, Italy and Spain provided acute and convalescent COVID-19 samples. T cells, B-cell-depleted T cells, or PBMCs supplied cDNA or gDNA.

The germline V gene encodes CDR1 MDHEN and CDR2 SYDVKM. The CDR3 totals 14 residues. Deletions cut 7 bases from V and 5 bases from J, with 17 bases between. Authors' analysis steps: Estimated nucleated cell counts came from reference gene primer amplification. TCRdb's copy holds only in-frame clones and misses some; the assay was immunoSEQ multiplex PCR. V, J and clone size reflect that table, while D and trimming were determined from the DNA. The table includes 60,000 to 70,000 clones, about nine tenths detected once. Sequenced input: peripheral blood. The source is a human donor with active COVID-19. The donor label of this sample is uncertain. The chain employs TRBV28 and TRBJ2-5, with D tentatively TRBD2 (8 bases). As DNA, the CDR3 is TGTGCCAGCACCTCGGGACAGCGGGGGGAGACCCAGTACTTC. The encoded protein is CASTSGQRGETQYF.